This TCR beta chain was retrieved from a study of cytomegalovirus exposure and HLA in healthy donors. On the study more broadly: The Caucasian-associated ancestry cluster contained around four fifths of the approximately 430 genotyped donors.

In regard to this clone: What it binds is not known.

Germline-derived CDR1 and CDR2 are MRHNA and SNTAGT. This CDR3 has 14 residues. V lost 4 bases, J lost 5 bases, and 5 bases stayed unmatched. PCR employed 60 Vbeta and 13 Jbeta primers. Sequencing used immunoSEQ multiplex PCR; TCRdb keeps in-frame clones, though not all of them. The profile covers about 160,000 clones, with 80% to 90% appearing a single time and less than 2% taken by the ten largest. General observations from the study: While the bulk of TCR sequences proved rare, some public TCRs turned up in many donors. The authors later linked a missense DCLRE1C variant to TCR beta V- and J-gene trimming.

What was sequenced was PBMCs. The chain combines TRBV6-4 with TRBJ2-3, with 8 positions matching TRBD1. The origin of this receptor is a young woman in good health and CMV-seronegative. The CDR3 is CASSVDRAGDTQYF. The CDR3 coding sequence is TGTGCCAGCAGTGTGGACAGGGCCGGAGATACGCAGTATTTT.